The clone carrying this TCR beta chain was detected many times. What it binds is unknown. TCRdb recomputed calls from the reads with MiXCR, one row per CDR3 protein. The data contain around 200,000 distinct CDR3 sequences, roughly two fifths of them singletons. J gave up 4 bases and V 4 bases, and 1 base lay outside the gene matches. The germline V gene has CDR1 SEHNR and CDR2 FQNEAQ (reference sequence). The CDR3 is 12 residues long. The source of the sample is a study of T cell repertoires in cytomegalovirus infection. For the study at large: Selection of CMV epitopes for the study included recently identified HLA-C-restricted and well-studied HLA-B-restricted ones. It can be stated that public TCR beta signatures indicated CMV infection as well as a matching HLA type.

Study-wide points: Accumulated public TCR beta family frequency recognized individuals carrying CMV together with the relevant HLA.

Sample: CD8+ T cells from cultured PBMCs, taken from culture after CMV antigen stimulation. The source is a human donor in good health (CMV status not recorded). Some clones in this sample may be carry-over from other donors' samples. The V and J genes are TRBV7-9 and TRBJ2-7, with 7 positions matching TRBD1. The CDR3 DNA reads TGTGCCAGCAGCTCGACAGGGTACGAGCAGTACTTC. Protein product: CASSSTGYEQYF.